This TCR beta chain is drawn from a study of vaccination and CD4 T cells after COVID-19. The assay that was used to sequence DNA from cultured CD4+ T cells was the Oncomine TCR Beta short-read assay. TCRdb called the PCR reads again in MiXCR, with one record for every CDR3 protein. The sample lists more than 15,000 distinct CDR3 sequences; around 29% were seen once. Indicated treatment: approximately nine-day PBMC culture with coronavirus spike peptide pools or control peptides (ViraFEST assay). This clonotype was seen just once. Its antigen remains unknown. The V end lost 2 bases, the J end lost 12 bases, and 13 bases lay between the germline ends. CDR3 length equals 12 residues. In germline, CDR1 is MDHEN, CDR2 SYDVKM.

The sequence derives from a human donor with COVID-19. The chain recombines TRBV28 with TRBJ1-1; D remains unclear. Source material: cultured CD4+ T cells from blood. The CDR3 DNA is TGTGCCAGCAGTTTAAGTTACGGGGATTCTTTCTTT. This gives the protein CASSLSYGDSFF.